The T cell receptor (beta chain) described here comes from a study of cytomegalovirus exposure and HLA in healthy donors (TCRdb year 2017). In the study overall: According to a later analysis, one platform produced both the 110 or so validation repertoires and the 666 repertoires of the first cohort. High-throughput TCR immunosequencing, statistical association of individual TCRs with disease status, and machine learning were combined to predict cytomegalovirus infection status. The aim of the study was to test whether cataloging public T cell receptors could identify signatures of past pathogen exposure. Along with the approximately 650-subject first cohort, a separate validation cohort of 120 different subjects was used. The study at large found these results: Cytomegalovirus status was reported to be diagnosed by the classifier with high specificity and sensitivity in both the original and validation cohorts. A later analysis lacked HLA typing for the validation cohort, so it scored co-occurrence in that cohort across all 110 or so repertoires. In a later analysis, TCRs clustered in the first cohort were found to also tend to co-occur in the roughly 110 validation repertoires, with 85% to 95% of cluster scores above 0. In the study, approximately 160 TCR beta chains were listed as associated with cytomegalovirus. It was suggested by the authors that the approach could potentially be generalized to other disease states and immunological phenotypes. Most TCR sequences were seen in very few donors, while some public TCRs were found in many individuals. In vitro tests confirmed that a few of the cytomegalovirus-associated TCR beta chains recognize cytomegalovirus antigens.

To prepare the library, the immunoSEQ multiplex PCR assay was applied. The published analysis was carried out like this. A statistical classification framework was built for diagnosing cytomegalovirus status from the catalog of TCR beta chain sequences. TCRdb provides this immuneACCESS table in a form limited to in-frame rearrangements. Some clones are lacking; in checked studies, under half of them reflect an unresolved V gene, and why the rest are absent is not known. The DNA gave D and trimming, while V, J and clone size come from that table. This sample gives 85,000 to 120,000 clones in total; approximately 95% of them show up just once. Almost 0.9% of the sample is in the top ten clones. For this clone: No antigen is known for it. Base qualities are not at hand, and no much larger clone is one base apart.

From the cysteine up to the phenylalanine, the CDR3 has a length of 15 residues. The CDR3 DNA has 45 bases and is translated from base 1. CDR1 and CDR2 are drawn from the germline V gene (reference sequence): MNHEY, SMNVEV. Trimming leaves V shorter by 5 bases and J shorter by 7 bases, with the junction holding 12 bases beyond the gene matches. The donors were included in the validation cohort of over a hundred subjects, a group kept apart from the approximately 700-subject first cohort. This chain is built from TRBV27 and TRBJ1-2; 8 junctional bases match TRBD1. What was sequenced was PBMCs. The TCR sequence derives from a woman between 18 and 29 years old in good health and CMV-seronegative. Here the CDR3 is given as CASSPAGRGRGGYTF. The DNA is as follows: TGTGCCAGCAGTCCCGCCGGCAGGGGGCGCGGTGGCTACACCTTC.